A single sample is the source of the 20 T cell receptor beta chains below, sequenced in a study of spatial heterogeneity in lung cancer. Stated time point: sample taken at primary tumor resection. TCRdb used MiXCR to reprocess the 5' RACE reads, holding one entry per CDR3 protein. The repertoire consists of roughly 80,000 distinct CDR3 sequences, with 7% to 9% occurring once and the leading ten covering roughly 7%. Specimen: PBMCs, collected at surgery. These receptors came from a male donor with early-stage non-small cell lung cancer.

This clonotype was counted between two and nine times. The CDR3 sequence is CSVVAGRVYTF. The DNA of the CDR3 is TGCAGCGTTGTGGCAGGAAGAGTCTACACCTTC. V is TRBV29-1 and J is TRBJ1-2; D gene uncertain. Germline V lookup: CDR1 SQVTM, CDR2 ANQGSEA. CDR3 length: 11 residues. V lost 4 bases, J lost 10 bases, and 13 bases lay in between.

CDR3: CASSLSYNEQFF. CDR3 in DNA: TGTGCCAGCAGCTTATCCTACAATGAGCAGTTCTTC. The chain has TRBV7-9 and TRBJ2-1, with D hard to call. In germline, CDR1 is SEHNR, CDR2 FQNEAQ (reference sequence). The CDR3 runs to 12 residues. V was clipped by 2 bases and J by 1 base, with 0 bases between them.

There are many counts of this clonotype. V and J are TRBV5-1 and TRBJ1-1, with no clear D. The CDR3 sequence is 14 residues long. V lost 2 bases and J lost 0, with 8 bases in between. The germline V gene has CDR1 SGHRS and CDR2 YFSETQ. Written as DNA, the CDR3 is TGCGCCAGCAGCTTTAAGGGCATGAACACTGAAGCTTTCTTT. The encoded protein is CASSFKGMNTEAFF. The full variable domain, completed using reference TRBV5-1 and TRBJ1-1, is KAGVTQTPRYLIKTRGQQVTLSCSPISGHRSVSWYQQTPGQGLQFLFEYFSETQRNKGNFPGRFSGRQFSNSRSEMNVSTLELGDSALYLCASSFKGMNTEAFFGQGTRLTVV.

In its sample, this clonotype was seen a few times. In DNA form, the CDR3 reads TGCGCCAGCAGCCCCTTTGGACATAACTATGGCTACACCTTC. Protein product: CASSPFGHNYGYTF. This chain joins TRBV5-1 and TRBJ1-2, with D possibly being TRBD1 (5 bases). The germline CDR1 and CDR2 sequences are SGHRS and YFSETQ. V lost 4 bases and J 1 base, leaving 11 bases between the germline ends. The CDR3 has 14 amino acids.

The CDR3 coding sequence is TGTGCCAGCAGTGAAACCGGCGGGAGGGGGTTTGAGCAGTTCTTC. Amino acids: CASSETGGRGFEQFF. This chain links TRBV6-1 with TRBJ2-1, with 9 positions matching TRBD2. The J segment lost 9 bases and the V segment lost 2 bases, leaving 8 bases of the junction unmatched. Germline V gene lookup returns CDR1 MNHNS and CDR2 SASEGT. This CDR3 is 15 amino acids long.

This clonotype was seen ten or more times. The chain is built from TRBV3-1 and TRBJ2-2; D unresolved. The CDR3 runs 15 residues. CDR1 is LGHDT and CDR2 is YNNKEL in the germline V gene (reference sequence). Trimming removed 0 bases from V and 4 bases from J, with 9 bases in between. The CDR3 nucleotides read TGTGCCAGCAGCCAAGATCCGCAGATCACCGGGGAGCTGTTTTTT. Its protein product is CASSQDPQITGELFF. The full variable domain, in which reference TRBV3-1 and TRBJ2-2 provide the parts outside the CDR3, is DTAVSQTPKYLVTQMGNDKSIKCEQNLGHDTMYWYKQDSKKFLKIMFSYNNKELIINETVPNRFSPKSPDKAHLNLHINSLELGDSAVYFCASSQDPQITGELFFGEGSRLTVL.

This clonotype was seen only a few times. This sequence joins TRBV6-5 and TRBJ2-6, with D perhaps TRBD2 (7 bases). The CDR3 has 12 amino acids. Germline CDR1 MNHEY, CDR2 SVGAGI. CDR3: CAGGAGANVLTF. The CDR3 DNA reads as TGTGCGGGGGGGGCAGGGGCCAACGTCCTGACTTTC.

Comments on this clonotype: A much larger clone lies a single base off, so this may be a read error. The chain carries TRBV4-3 and TRBJ1-1; D uncertain. The CDR3 consists of 15 residues. The germline CDR1 and CDR2 sequences are LGHNA and YSLEER. Written as DNA, the CDR3 is TGCGCCAACAGCCAAGAGAACGCTATTAACACTGAAGCTTTCTTT. Residues: CANSQENAINTEAFF.

In regard to this clonotype: This CDR3 fails to terminate in the conserved phenylalanine or tryptophan, so it likely reflects a read error. The chain carries TRBV2 and TRBJ2-7, with D perhaps given as TRBD1 or TRBD2 (5 bases each). The germline V gene has CDR1 SNHLY and CDR2 FYNNEI. V gave up 7 bases and J gave up 2 bases, with 12 bases separating them. CDR3 length equals 13 residues. CDR3 sequence reads: CASTEGTAYEQYL. The CDR3 DNA sequence: TGTGCCAGCACCGAAGGGACGGCCTACGAGCAGTACCTC.

This clonotype was counted only a few times. The V gene is TRBV4-1, the J gene TRBJ2-7; a possible D gene is TRBD1 (5 bases). The CDR3 sequence is 13 residues long. Germline V gene data show CDR1 as MGHRA and CDR2 as YSYEKL. V was clipped by 0 bases and J by 11 bases, with 14 bases between them. The CDR3 protein is CASSQDLEAGKYF. The DNA of the CDR3 is TGCGCCAGCAGCCAAGATCTAGAGGCAGGGAAGTACTTC.

The chain carries TRBV5-5 and TRBJ1-1; 7 bases fit TRBD1. V lost 2 bases to trimming and J lost 0 bases; unmatched junction nucleotides: 4. This CDR3 has 15 residues. The germline gives CDR1 SGHKS, CDR2 YYEKEE (reference sequence). The CDR3 DNA reads as TGTGCCAGCAGCTTACAGGGGCGACTGAACACTGAAGCTTTCTTT. Translated: CASSLQGRLNTEAFF.

The sample holds many counts of this clonotype. This chain connects TRBV18 to TRBJ2-7; 8 bases line up with TRBD2. CDR1 is KGHSH, CDR2 LQKENI, per germline. J was trimmed by 0 bases and V by 6 bases; bases with no gene match: 4. CDR3 size: 14 residues. CDR3 DNA: TGTGCCAGCTCGACGGGACTAGTCTCCTACGAGCAGTACTTC. It codes for CASSTGLVSYEQYF. Variable domain in full (rest from reference TRBV18 and TRBJ2-7): NAGVMQNPRHLVRRRGQEARLRCSPMKGHSHVYWYRQLPEEGLKFMVYLQKENIIDESGMPKERFSAEFPKEGPSILRIQQVVRGDSAAYFCASSTGLVSYEQYFGPGTRLTVT.

Turning to this clonotype: One base away lies a much larger clone, so this may be a sequencing read error. The chain combines TRBV29-1 with TRBJ2-7, with D perhaps assigned TRBD1 or TRBD2 (5 bases each). CDR1 and CDR2 (germline): SQVTM, ANQGSEA. Trimming removed 7 bases from V and 1 base from J, with 17 bases in between. The CDR3 totals 14 residues. CDR3 sequence reads: CSALIGAVSYEQYF. DNA of the CDR3: TGCAGCGCCTTGATCGGGGCTGTATCCTACGAGCAGTACTTC.

The chain combines TRBV19 with TRBJ1-3; D might be TRBD1 (6 bases). The CDR3 loop spans 14 amino acids. V was trimmed by 8 bases and J by 0 bases, leaving 11 bases between them. CDR1 and CDR2 (germline): LNHDA, SQIVND (reference sequence). Here the CDR3 reads CASGRQVSGNTIYF. In nucleotides, the CDR3 is TGTGCCAGTGGCAGACAGGTCTCTGGAAACACCATATATTTT.

This clonotype has a count of ten or more. The CDR3 region has the DNA TGCGCCAGCAGCTTGCCCGATGGGAACACTGAAGCTTTCTTT. Protein: CASSLPDGNTEAFF. The chain uses TRBV5-1 and TRBJ1-1; no reliable D call. CDR1 and CDR2 (germline): SGHRS, YFSETQ. The CDR3 has 14 residues. Trimming removed 1 base at V and 1 base at J, with 8 bases between.

This clonotype was seen at least ten times. J is TRBJ1-2 and V is TRBV20-1, with D hard to call. The CDR3 totals 11 residues. Deletions cut 4 bases from V and 3 bases from J, with 6 bases between. Germline CDR1 reads DFQATT; CDR2 reads SNEGSKA (reference sequence). The DNA of the CDR3 is TGCAGTGCTAACATGGACTATGGCTACACCTTC. Encoded protein: CSANMDYGYTF.

This clonotype was observed a handful of times. J is TRBJ2-1 and V is TRBV5-1, with TRBD1 as a possible D gene (5 bases). This CDR3 comprises 14 residues. V lost 6 bases to trimming and J lost 5 bases, with 15 bases between them. CDR1 and CDR2 from the germline V gene are SGHRS and YFSETQ. CDR3 sequence: CASNYQGVNNEQFF. The CDR3 region has the DNA TGCGCCAGCAACTATCAAGGGGTTAACAATGAGCAGTTCTTC.

This clonotype was counted between two and nine times. This rearrangement joins TRBV20-1 to TRBJ2-2, with D unresolved. V lost 6 bases, J lost 4 bases, and 21 bases lay in between. Looked up from germline, CDR1 is DFQATT and CDR2 is SNEGSKA (reference sequence). This CDR3 is built from 16 residues. Written as DNA, the CDR3 is TGCAGTGCATTAAGCTCGATGGCGCTTACCACCGGGGAGCTGTTTTTT. Its protein product is CSALSSMALTTGELFF.

V gene TRBV6-6 combines with J gene TRBJ1-1; TRBD1 is a possible D gene (5 bases). Trimming left V 4 bases short and J 6 bases short, with 15 bases between. Per germline, CDR1 MNHNY and CDR2 SVGAGI (reference sequence). The CDR3 runs 14 residues. In DNA, the CDR3 is TGTGCCAGCAGTTCAACAGGTGGGGTTTCTGAAGCTTTCTTT. Its protein is CASSSTGGVSEAFF.

This chain joins TRBV3-1 and TRBJ2-7; 9 nucleotides align to TRBD2. CDR1 is LGHDT and CDR2 is YNNKEL in the germline V gene (reference sequence). Trimming removed 3 bases from V and 6 bases from J; junction bases left unmatched: 12. This CDR3 has 16 residues. The CDR3 loop reads CASSHSGLALPPEQYF. Here the CDR3 DNA reads TGTGCCAGCAGCCACTCCGGACTAGCGCTCCCCCCCGAGCAGTACTTC.